This paragraph reports one T cell receptor (beta chain). As yet, its antigen is unknown. At one end the junction does not follow the germline gene, possibly because of a read error. The sample comes from a study of cytomegalovirus exposure and HLA in healthy donors. Study-level findings and limits: An analysis done earlier found most TCR beta V segments productive about 90% or about 30% of the time.

This CDR3 spans 14 amino acids. Germline V gene lookup returns CDR1 SEHNR and CDR2 FQNEAQ (reference sequence). 13 Jbeta primers and 60 Vbeta primers were used for the PCR. Data came from immunoSEQ multiplex PCR; TCRdb stores just in-frame clones and leaves some out. This sample carries around 120,000 clones, around 79% of them seen once, and the ten largest clones take just under 6.5%. This chain uses TRBV7-9 with TRBJ2-7; 8 bases are a match to TRBD1. Sequenced: PBMCs. The clonotype comes from a woman aged 40 to 50 in good health and CMV-seronegative. In nucleotides, the CDR3 is TGTTCCAGCAGCTCGGGACAGGTCGTCTACGAGCAGTACTTC. As protein: CSSSSGQVVYEQYF. The whole variable domain, filled in from reference TRBV7-9 and TRBJ2-7, reads DTGVSQNPRHKITKRGQNVTFRCDPISEHNRLYWYRQTLGQGPEFLTYFQNEAQLEKSRLLSDRFSAERPKGSFSTLEIQRTEQGDSAMYLCSSSSGQVVYEQYFGPGTRLTVT.